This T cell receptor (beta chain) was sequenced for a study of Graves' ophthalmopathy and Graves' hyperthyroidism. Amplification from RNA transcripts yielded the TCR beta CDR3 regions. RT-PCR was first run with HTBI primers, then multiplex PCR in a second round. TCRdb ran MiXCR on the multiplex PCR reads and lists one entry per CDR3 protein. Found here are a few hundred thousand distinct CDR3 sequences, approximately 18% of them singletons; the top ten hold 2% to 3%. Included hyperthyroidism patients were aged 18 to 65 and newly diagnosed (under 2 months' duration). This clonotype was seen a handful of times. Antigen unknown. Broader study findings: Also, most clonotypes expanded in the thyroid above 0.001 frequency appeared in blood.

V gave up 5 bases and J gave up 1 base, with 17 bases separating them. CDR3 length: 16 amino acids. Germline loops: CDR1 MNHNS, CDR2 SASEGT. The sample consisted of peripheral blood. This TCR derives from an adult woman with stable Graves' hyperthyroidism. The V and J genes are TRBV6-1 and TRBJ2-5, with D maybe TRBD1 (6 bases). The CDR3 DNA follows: TGTGCCAGCAGTCCACAGGGTCTTTACCCCCAAGAGACCCAGTACTTC. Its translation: CASSPQGLYPQETQYF.